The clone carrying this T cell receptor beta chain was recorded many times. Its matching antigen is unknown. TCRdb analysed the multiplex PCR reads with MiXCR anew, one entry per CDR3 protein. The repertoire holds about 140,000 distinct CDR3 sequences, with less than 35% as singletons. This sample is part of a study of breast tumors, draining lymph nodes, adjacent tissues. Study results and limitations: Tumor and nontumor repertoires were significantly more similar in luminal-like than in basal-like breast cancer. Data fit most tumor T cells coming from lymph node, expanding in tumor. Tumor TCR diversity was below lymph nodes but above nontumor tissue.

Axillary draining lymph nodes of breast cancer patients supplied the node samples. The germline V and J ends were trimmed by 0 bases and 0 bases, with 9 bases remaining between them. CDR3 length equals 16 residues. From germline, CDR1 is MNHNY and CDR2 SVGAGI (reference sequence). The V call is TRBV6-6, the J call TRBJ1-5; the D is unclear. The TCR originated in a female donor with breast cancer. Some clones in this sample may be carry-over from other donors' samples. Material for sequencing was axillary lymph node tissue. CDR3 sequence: CASSYSGITSNQPQHF. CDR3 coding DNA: TGTGCCAGCAGTTACTCAGGGATTACTAGCAATCAGCCCCAGCATTTT.